This entry describes one T cell receptor (beta chain). This clone's antigen is unknown. Nothing much larger sits one base from this clone, and base qualities are not available. This specimen belongs to a study of T cells in localized non-small cell lung cancer (TCRdb year 2020). The study in broad terms: The study analyzed T cell repertoires of over 200 early-stage NSCLC patients, comparing tumors and uninvolved tumor-adjacent lungs. The cohort consisted of 200 to 300 treatment-naive NSCLC patients whose localized lung tumors had been resected. Of the NSCLC patients, around 140 were male and approximately 97 were female, and the mean age was around 66 years. Overall study results and their limits: A median of 57 of the top 100 tumor clones turned up in the paired uninvolved adjacent lung, and 25 to 35 of those clones also ranked among the top 100 of that same adjacent lung. Because multi-region tumor sequencing was not performed, intratumor heterogeneity could not be ruled out. Because the study design was exploratory, TCR variables were selected using unadjusted p-values without false-discovery rate correction. Uninvolved tumor-adjacent lung showed the highest T cell clonality, higher than tumor, which suggests more focused antigenic responses in the uninvolved tumor-adjacent lung. Longer overall survival was associated with higher T cell density in blood, whereas shorter survival was associated with higher clonality in adjacent lung.

At diagnosis, tumor, uninvolved tumor-adjacent lung and peripheral blood were collected and then preserved as a mix of FFPE and fresh-frozen material. For TCR repertoire profiling, the blood samples were analyzed as peripheral blood mononuclear cells. TCR beta CDR3 regions were sequenced from DNA using the immunoSEQ Assay. Turning to the authors' computational methods: To compute T cell density, TCR beta template counts were normalized to usable DNA, which was estimated by amplifying housekeeping genes. Using the preseqR package, richness was estimated by extrapolating to 120,000 templates for tissue samples and 400,000 templates for PBMC samples. Clonality was defined by subtracting Pielou's evenness from one. Tissue-enriched TCRs were identified by differential abundance testing using productive amino-acid clonotypes, minimum total count 5 and alpha 0.1. The Jaccard Index and the Morisita Overlap Index were used to measure repertoire overlap between compartments. GLIPH grouped TCR beta CDR3s together with public tetramer-defined viral CDR3s, and a viral motif had to include at least three viral sequences and show V-gene enrichment. Entries here come from immuneACCESS through TCRdb and include only in-frame sequences with V and J called. Some clones fail to appear in such tables; in the studies checked, an unresolved V gene covers under half of the shortfall, and the cause of the remainder is unknown. The V and J calls and the clone size are those of that table, but D and trimming were determined from the DNA. Present in this sample are about 25,000 clones, approximately 83% of which were seen just once. Roughly 6% of the sample is in the top ten clones.

The sample was peripheral blood, taken before any cancer treatment. The receptor was derived from an older male donor with stage II squamous cell lung carcinoma.

For the CDR3, the sequence is CASGSRSFTDTQYF. The sequenced DNA is TGTGCCAGCGGCTCCCGGTCCTTCACAGATACGCAGTATTTT. The chain is made from TRBV28 and TRBJ2-3, with an unclear D gene assignment. Cut back by 8 bases and 2 bases, the V and J ends lie 14 bases apart. The germline V gene sets CDR1 to MDHEN and CDR2 to SYDVKM. The CDR3 runs 14 residues from the cysteine to the phenylalanine. Only the CDR3 part of the read is kept: 42 bases, read in frame from the first base. The CDR3 plus the reference TRBV28 and TRBJ2-3 genes for the other parts give the full variable domain: DVKVTQSSRYLVKRTGEKVFLECVQDMDHENMFWYRQDPGLGLRLIYFSYDVKMKEKGDIPEGYSVSREKKERFSLILESASTNQTSMYLCASGSRSFTDTQYFGPGTRLTVL.